This T cell receptor beta chain originates from a study of Ad26.COV2.S vaccination and SARS-CoV-2 variants. Study details: Intramuscular Ad26.COV2.S at 5x10^10 or 1x10^11 viral particles.

Trimming took off 2 bases at V and 6 bases at J, with 3 bases between the two ends. In germline, CDR1 is SGHTA, CDR2 FQGNSA. The CDR3 has 11 residues. The treatment here: 15 to 20 received Ad26.COV2.S at low or high dose, single or two shots; five or six received placebo; per-sample allocation not given. Sampling was performed 63 days after the first vaccine or placebo injection. General study points: Total responses of T cells may have been underestimated by the analyses of TCR breadth and depth. The breadth of spike-specific CD8+ and CD4+ T cell responses after vaccination was reportedly substantial.

Profiling relied on immunoSEQ multiplex PCR, and the TCRdb table lists in-frame clones only, not all of them. The profile shows around 300,000 clones, approximately 86% of them singletons. To note about this clone: Its antigen is currently unknown. In the same sample, other DNA sequences code for this CDR3.

The chain combines TRBV7-2 with TRBJ2-3; no clear D. The receptor's source is a person between 18 and 59 years old who received the Ad26.COV2.S COVID-19 vaccine or a placebo. Sequenced here: peripheral blood, sampled in a trial of Ad26.COV2.S vaccine versus placebo. CDR3 protein: CASSLLDTQYF. The CDR3 DNA is TGTGCCAGCAGCTTATTGGATACGCAGTATTTT. Combining the CDR3 with reference TRBV7-2 and TRBJ2-3 gives the whole variable domain GAGVSQSPSNKVTEKGKDVELRCDPISGHTALYWYRQSLGQGLEFLIYFQGNSAPDKSGLPSDRFSAERTGGSVSTLTIQRTQQEDSAVYLCASSLLDTQYFGPGTRLTVL.